The source of this T cell receptor (beta chain) is a study of blood T cell repertoires in COVID-19. Study-wide background: The study drew acute and convalescent COVID-19 samples from the United States, Italy and Spain. PBMCs, B-cell-depleted T cells, or T cells provided the cDNA or gDNA that made up the material.

As processed by the authors: Reference gene primer amplification gave estimated nucleated cell counts. Profiled with immunoSEQ multiplex PCR; TCRdb holds only in-frame clones, not every one. For V, J and clone size, that table is used; D and trimming come from the DNA. The sample lists approximately 200,000 clones, 70% to 90% occurring once. The germline V gene has CDR1 SGDLS and CDR2 YYNGEE. CDR3 length equals 15 residues. V lost 0 bases, J lost 4 bases, and 13 bases lay in between. The genes are TRBV9 and TRBJ1-2; D uncertain. Sequenced input: peripheral blood. This clonotype originated in a man aged 30 to 39 with acute or convalescent COVID-19. CDR3: CASSVAEGPLYGYTF. The CDR3 DNA follows: TGTGCCAGCAGCGTAGCTGAGGGTCCCCTCTATGGCTACACCTTC.